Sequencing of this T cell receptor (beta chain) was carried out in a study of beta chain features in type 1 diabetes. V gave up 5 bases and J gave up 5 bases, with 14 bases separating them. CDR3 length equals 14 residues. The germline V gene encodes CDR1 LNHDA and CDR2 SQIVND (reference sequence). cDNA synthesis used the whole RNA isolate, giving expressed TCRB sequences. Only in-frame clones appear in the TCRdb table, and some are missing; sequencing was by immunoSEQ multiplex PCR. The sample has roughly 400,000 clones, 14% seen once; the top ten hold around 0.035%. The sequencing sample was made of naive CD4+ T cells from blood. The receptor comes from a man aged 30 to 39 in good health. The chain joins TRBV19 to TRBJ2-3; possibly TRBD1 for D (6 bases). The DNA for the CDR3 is TGTGCCAGTAGTCTCGATTGGGGGCAAGATACGCAGTATTTT. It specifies CASSLDWGQDTQYF.